In its sample, the clone carrying this T cell receptor beta chain was seen a few times. This record comes from a study of blood T cells in healthy people across ages. Sample-barcoded 5' priming and a J-beta primer mix drove a second PCR of about 6 to 12 cycles. In TCRdb, the 5' RACE reads were re-called with MiXCR into one record per CDR3 protein. The repertoire includes about 830,000 distinct CDR3 sequences, around 62% of them detected once, and 25% to 30% sits in the top ten. J gave up 3 bases and V 3 bases, and 4 bases lay outside the gene matches. The germline gives CDR1 SGDLS, CDR2 YYNGEE. CDR3 length equals 14 residues.

The clonotype originates from a man aged 30 to 45 in good health. The sequencing input was blood. The V gene is TRBV9, the J gene TRBJ2-7; TRBD2 agrees at 9 bases. The DNA of the CDR3 is TGTGCCAGCAGCGCAAGCGGGGGGAACTACGAGCAGTACTTC. Translated, it gives CASSASGGNYEQYF. Variable domain in full (rest from reference TRBV9 and TRBJ2-7): DSGVTQTPKHLITATGQRVTLRCSPRSGDLSVYWYQQSLDQGLQFLIQYYNGEERAKGNILERFSAQQFPDLHSELNLSSLELGDSALYFCASSASGGNYEQYFGPGTRLTVT.